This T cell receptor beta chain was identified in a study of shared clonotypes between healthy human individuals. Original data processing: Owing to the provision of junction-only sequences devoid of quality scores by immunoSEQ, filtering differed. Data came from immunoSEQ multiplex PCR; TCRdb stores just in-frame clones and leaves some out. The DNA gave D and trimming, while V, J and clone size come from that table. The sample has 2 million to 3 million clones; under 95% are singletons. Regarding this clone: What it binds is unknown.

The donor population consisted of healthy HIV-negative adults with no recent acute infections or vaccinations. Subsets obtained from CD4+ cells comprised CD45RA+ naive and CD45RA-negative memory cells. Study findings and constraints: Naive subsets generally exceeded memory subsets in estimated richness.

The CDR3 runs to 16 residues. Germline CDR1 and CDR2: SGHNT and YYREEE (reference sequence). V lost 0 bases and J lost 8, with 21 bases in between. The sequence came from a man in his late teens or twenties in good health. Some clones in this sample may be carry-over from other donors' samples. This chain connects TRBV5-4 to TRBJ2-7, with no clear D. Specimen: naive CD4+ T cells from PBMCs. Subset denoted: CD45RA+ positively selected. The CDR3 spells CASSLELVSSTTKQYF. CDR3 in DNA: TGTGCCAGCAGCTTGGAATTGGTTAGCAGTACTACGAAGCAGTACTTC.